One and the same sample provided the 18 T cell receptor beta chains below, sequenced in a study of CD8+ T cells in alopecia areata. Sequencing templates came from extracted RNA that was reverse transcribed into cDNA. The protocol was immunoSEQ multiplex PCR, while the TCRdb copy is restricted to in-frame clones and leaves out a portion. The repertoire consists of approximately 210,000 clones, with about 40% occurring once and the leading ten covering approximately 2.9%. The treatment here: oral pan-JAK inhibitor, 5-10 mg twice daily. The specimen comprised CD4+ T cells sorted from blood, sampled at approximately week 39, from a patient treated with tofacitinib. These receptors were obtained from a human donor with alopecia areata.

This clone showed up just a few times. Here the CDR3 DNA reads TGTGCCAGCAGCGTAGCAGGTCAGAGCTACGAGCAGTACTTC. It specifies CASSVAGQSYEQYF. V and J are TRBV9 and TRBJ2-7; unclear D gene. V was clipped by 0 bases and J by 3 bases, with 10 bases between them. The CDR3 runs 14 residues. CDR1 and CDR2 from the germline V gene are SGDLS and YYNGEE.

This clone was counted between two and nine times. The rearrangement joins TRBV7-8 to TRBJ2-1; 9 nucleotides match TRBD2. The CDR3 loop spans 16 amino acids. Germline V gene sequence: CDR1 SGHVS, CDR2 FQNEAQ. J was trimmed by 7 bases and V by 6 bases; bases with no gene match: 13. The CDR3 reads CASRFSGLASPNEQFF. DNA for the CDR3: TGTGCCAGCAGGTTTTCCGGACTAGCGAGCCCAAATGAGCAGTTCTTC.

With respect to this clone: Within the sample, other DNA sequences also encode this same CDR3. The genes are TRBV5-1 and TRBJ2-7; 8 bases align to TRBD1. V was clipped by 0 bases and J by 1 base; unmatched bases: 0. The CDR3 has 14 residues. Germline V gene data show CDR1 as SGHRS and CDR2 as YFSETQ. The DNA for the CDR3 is TGCGCCAGCAGCTTGGGGGACAGGTCCTACGAGCAGTACTTC. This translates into CASSLGDRSYEQYF.

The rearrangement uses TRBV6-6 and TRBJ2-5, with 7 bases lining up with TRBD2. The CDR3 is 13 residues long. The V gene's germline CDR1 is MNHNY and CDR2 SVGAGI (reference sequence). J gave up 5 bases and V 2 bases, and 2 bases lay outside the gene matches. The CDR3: CASSYGREETQYF. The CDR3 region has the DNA TGTGCCAGCAGTTACGGGCGGGAGGAGACCCAGTACTTC.

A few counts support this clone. The CDR3 sequence is CSVVQGASGNTIYF. CDR3 nucleotide sequence: TGCAGCGTTGTCCAGGGGGCTTCAGGAAACACCATATATTTT. The chain is built from TRBV29-1 and TRBJ1-3; 8 bases are shared with TRBD1. CDR1 is SQVTM and CDR2 is ANQGSEA in the germline V gene. The CDR3 runs 14 residues. V was clipped by 4 bases and J by 4 bases; unmatched bases: 6.

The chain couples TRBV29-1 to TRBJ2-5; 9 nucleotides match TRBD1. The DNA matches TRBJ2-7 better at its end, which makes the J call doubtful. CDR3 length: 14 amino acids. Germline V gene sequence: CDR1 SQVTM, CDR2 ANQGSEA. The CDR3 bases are TGCAGCGTTGCTGGGACAGGGAACTCCTACGAGCAGTACTTC. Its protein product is CSVAGTGNSYEQYF.

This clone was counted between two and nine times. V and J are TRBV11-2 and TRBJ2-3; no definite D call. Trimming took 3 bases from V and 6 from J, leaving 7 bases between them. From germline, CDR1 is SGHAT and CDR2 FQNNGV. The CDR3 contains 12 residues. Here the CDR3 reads CASSFRMDTQYF. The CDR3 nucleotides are TGTGCCAGCAGCTTTAGAATGGATACGCAGTATTTT.

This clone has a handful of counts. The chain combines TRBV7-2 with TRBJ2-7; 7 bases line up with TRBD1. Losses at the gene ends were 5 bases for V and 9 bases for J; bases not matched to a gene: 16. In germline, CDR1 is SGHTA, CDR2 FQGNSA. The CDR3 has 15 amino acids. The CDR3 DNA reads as TGTGCCAGCAGCCCCGCCCCTCGGGACAGCGTCCGGCAGTACTTC. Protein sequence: CASSPAPRDSVRQYF. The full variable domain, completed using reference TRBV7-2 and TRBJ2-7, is GAGVSQSPSNKVTEKGKDVELRCDPISGHTALYWYRQSLGQGLEFLIYFQGNSAPDKSGLPSDRFSAERTGGSVSTLTIQRTQQEDSAVYLCASSPAPRDSVRQYFGPGTRLTVT.

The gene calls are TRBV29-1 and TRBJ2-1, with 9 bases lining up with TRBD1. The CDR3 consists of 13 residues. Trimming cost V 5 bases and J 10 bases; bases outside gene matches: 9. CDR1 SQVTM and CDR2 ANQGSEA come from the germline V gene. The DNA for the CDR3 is TGCAGCGTTTCAAACAGGGGGCTGCGGGAGCAGTTCTTC. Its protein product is CSVSNRGLREQFF.

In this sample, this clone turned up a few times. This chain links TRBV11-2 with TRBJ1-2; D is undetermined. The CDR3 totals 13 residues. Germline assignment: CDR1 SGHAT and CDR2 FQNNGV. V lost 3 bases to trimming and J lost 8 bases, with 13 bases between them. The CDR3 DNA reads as TGTGCCAGCAGCTTCACCCTGGCCGTCGGCTACACCTTC. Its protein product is CASSFTLAVGYTF. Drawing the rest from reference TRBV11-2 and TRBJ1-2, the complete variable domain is EAGVAQSPRYKIIEKRQSVAFWCNPISGHATLYWYQQILGQGPKLLIQFQNNGVVDDSQLPKDRFSAERLKGVDSTLKIQPAKLEDSAVYLCASSFTLAVGYTFGSGTRLTVV.

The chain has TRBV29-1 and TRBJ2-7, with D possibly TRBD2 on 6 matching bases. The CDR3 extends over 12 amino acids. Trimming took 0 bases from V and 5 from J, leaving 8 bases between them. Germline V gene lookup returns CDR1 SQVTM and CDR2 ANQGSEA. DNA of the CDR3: TGCAGCGTTGAAGAGGGGGGTAACGAGCAGTACTTC. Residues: CSVEEGGNEQYF.

The CDR3 loop reads CASSLTGGSFYEQYF. CDR3 coding DNA: TGTGCCAGCAGCCTAACAGGGGGCAGTTTCTACGAGCAGTACTTC. The chain recombines TRBV13 with TRBJ2-7, with 9 positions matching TRBD1. In germline, CDR1 is PRHDT, CDR2 FYEKMQ (reference sequence). V lost 5 bases, J lost 3 bases, and 8 bases stayed unmatched. The CDR3 sequence is 15 residues long.

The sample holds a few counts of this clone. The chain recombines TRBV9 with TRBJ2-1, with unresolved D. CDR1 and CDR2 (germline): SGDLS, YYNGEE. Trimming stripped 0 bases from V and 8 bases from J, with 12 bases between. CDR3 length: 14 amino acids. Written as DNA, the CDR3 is TGTGCCAGCAGCGTAGTAGGTTCCACGGATGAGCAGTTCTTC. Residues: CASSVVGSTDEQFF.

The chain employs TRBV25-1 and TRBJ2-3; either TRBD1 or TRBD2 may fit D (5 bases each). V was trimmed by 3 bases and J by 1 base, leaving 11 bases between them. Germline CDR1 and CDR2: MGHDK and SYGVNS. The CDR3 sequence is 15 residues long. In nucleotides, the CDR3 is TGTGCCAGCAGTGACATGGTGGGGGGCACAGATACGCAGTATTTT. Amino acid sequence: CASSDMVGGTDTQYF.

The chain's CDR3 is CAWSVGIMGRMQAQYF. CDR3 bases: TGTGCCTGGAGTGTAGGGATAATGGGTCGTATGCAGGCCCAGTACTTC. The chain combines TRBV30 with TRBJ2-5; D not resolved. The CDR3 consists of 16 residues. V was pared by 0 bases and J by 9 bases, with 23 bases between. Germline lookup yields CDR1 GTSNPN and CDR2 SVGIG (reference sequence).

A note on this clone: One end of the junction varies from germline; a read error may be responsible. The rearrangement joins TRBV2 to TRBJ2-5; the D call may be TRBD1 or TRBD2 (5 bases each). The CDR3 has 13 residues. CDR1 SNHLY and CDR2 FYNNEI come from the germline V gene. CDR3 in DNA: TGTGCCAGCAGTGAGGGGGAACAAGAGGCCCAGTACTTC. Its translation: CASSEGEQEAQYF.

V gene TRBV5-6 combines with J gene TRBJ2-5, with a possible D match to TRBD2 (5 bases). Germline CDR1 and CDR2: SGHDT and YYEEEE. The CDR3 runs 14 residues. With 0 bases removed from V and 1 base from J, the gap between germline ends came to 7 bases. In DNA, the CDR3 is TGTGCCAGCAGCTTGGTAGGGAGCCAAGAGACCCAGTACTTC. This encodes CASSLVGSQETQYF.

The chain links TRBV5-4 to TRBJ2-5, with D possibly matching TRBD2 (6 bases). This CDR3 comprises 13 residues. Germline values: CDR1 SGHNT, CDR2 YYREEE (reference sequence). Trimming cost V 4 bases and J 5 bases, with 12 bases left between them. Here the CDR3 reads CASSGTWGETQYF. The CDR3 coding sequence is TGTGCCAGCAGCGGGACTTGGGGGGAGACCCAGTACTTC.